This TCR beta chain was captured in a study of control samples from healthy donors and cancer patients (dated by TCRdb to about 2020). The library was made by the immunoSEQ multiplex PCR assay. TCRdb took this table from immuneACCESS and kept in-frame rearrangements with V and J called. Such tables lack part of the clones; where checked against another copy, unresolved V genes explain under half of the gap, and the rest is unexplained. The sample table holds around 170,000 clones, of which 90% were seen once. The top ten hold roughly 1.3% of the sample. Comment on this clone: Its cognate antigen has yet to be identified. Per-base qualities were not stored, and no clone one base away is much larger.

The CDR3 runs 14 amino acids, cysteine and phenylalanine included. Of all the DNA, just the CDR3 is kept, 42 bases in frame from base 1. The junction shows trimming of 5 bases on V and 2 bases on J, and the gene matches do not reach 5 bases of it. The germline V gene gives CDR1 as SGHTA and CDR2 as FQGTGA. Recombination linked TRBV7-3 to TRBJ1-1; 7 bases in the junction line up with TRBD1. Material for sequencing was blood. The sequence was obtained from a woman in her forties or fifties in good health. The DNA sequence reads TGTGCCAGCAGCCGGGACAGTTACAACACTGAAGCTTTCTTT. It codes for CASSRDSYNTEAFF.